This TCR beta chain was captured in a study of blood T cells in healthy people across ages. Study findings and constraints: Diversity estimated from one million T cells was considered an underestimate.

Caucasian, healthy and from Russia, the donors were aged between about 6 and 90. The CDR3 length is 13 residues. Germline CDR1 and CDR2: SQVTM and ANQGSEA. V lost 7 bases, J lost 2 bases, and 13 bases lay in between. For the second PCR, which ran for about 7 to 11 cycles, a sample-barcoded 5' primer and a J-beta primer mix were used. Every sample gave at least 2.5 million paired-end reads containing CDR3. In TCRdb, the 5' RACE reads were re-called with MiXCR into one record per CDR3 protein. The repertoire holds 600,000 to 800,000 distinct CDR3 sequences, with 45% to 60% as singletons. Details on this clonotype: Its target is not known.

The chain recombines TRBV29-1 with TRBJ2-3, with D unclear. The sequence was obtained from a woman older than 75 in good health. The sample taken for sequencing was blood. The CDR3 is CSALDGPTDTQYF. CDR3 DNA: TGCAGCGCTCTGGATGGGCCCACAGATACGCAGTATTTT.